Below are 24 T cell receptor beta chains sequenced from a single sample in a study of tissue T cells after allogeneic stem cell transplantation. Assay used: immunoSEQ multiplex PCR; TCRdb lists only in-frame clones, some missing. The table lists approximately 17,000 clones, 60% to 75% of them singletons. The sample comprised spleen. Receptors were obtained from a female BALB/c mouse in good health. Strain MHC haplotype: H2-d.

With regard to this clone: Gene names refer to mouse genes. Read coverage stops 1 residue before the CDR3 terminus; the germline J gene supplies the remainder. The rearrangement links TRBV14 to TRBJ2-4; 7 bases map to TRBD2. This CDR3 has 16 residues. Germline trimming cut 0 bases from V and 1 base from J; bases unmatched to any gene: 5. Germline values: CDR1 SGHDT, CDR2 FRDEAV. CDR3 DNA (partial): TGTGCCAGCAGTTTCTGGGGGGGATCGGGTCAAAACACCTTGTAC. Its protein is CASSFWGGSGQNTLY. The entire CDR3 reads CASSFWGGSGQNTLYF.

Turning to this clone: Genes here carry mouse names. The read stops 1 residue short of the end of the CDR3; the missing end is completed from the germline J gene. The chain is built from TRBV3 and TRBJ2-1; no definite D call. This CDR3 comprises 14 residues. The ends were cut back, 1 base at V and 1 base at J, with 5 bases in the middle. Germline CDR1 is SNHLY and CDR2 is FYNGKV (reference sequence). CDR3 bases read: TGTGCCAGCAGCTTAGAGGTCAACTATGCTGAGCAGTTC. Encoded protein: CASSLEVNYAEQF. In full, the CDR3 is CASSLEVNYAEQFF.

Worth noting for this clone: Gene names follow the mouse nomenclature. The read ends 1 residue before the CDR3 terminus; that terminus is restored from the germline J gene. The rearrangement joins TRBV13-2 to TRBJ2-3; no clear D gene. The CDR3 extends over 13 amino acids. Germline CDR1 is NNHNN and CDR2 is SYGAGS (reference sequence). The V end lost 3 bases, the J end lost 2 bases, and 7 bases lay between the germline ends. CDR3 in amino acids: CASGGQHAETLYF. The CDR3 bases that were read are TGTGCCAGCGGTGGCCAGCATGCAGAAACGCTGTAT.

In the case of this clone: Any gene name here is a mouse gene name. From the germline J gene comes the end of the CDR3, since the read stops 1 residue before it. The V and J genes are TRBV13-2 and TRBJ2-2; D may be TRBD2 (6 bases). The germline V gene encodes CDR1 NNHNN and CDR2 SYGAGS (reference sequence). V was shortened by 4 bases and J by 0 bases, with 7 bases between the two germline ends. The length of the CDR3 is 14 residues. CDR3 residues: CASGLGTNTGQLYF. The CDR3 bases that were read are TGTGCCAGCGGTCTGGGGACAAACACCGGGCAGCTCTAC.

Concerning this clone itself: Gene names denote mouse genes. Coverage ceases 1 residue before the CDR3 finishes, and the germline J gene fills in the end. This chain joins TRBV31 and TRBJ2-4; 11 positions agree with TRBD2. The junction had 5 bases not matched to a gene; V was cut back by 0 bases and J by 0 bases. Germline V gives CDR1 GKSSPN, CDR2 SITVG. The length of the CDR3 is 17 residues. The sequenced part of the CDR3 DNA is TGTGCCTGGAGTCTGGGACTGGGGGTCCTTAGTCAAAACACCTTGTAC. It is translated as CAWSLGLGVLSQNTLY. In full, the CDR3 reads CAWSLGLGVLSQNTLYF.

Worth noting for this clone: Genes here carry mouse names. The CDR3 goes on 1 residue after the read ends, and that part is filled in from the germline J gene. The chain links TRBV13-2 to TRBJ1-6, with 8 bases lining up with TRBD1. TRBJ1-6 is recorded as an ORF, its role being uncertain. Losses at the gene ends were 7 bases for V and 10 bases for J; bases not matched to a gene: 4. The CDR3 sequence is 12 residues long. Looked up from germline, CDR1 is NNHNN and CDR2 is SYGAGS (reference sequence). The sequenced CDR3 bases are TGTGCCAGCACAGGGGGGGGGTCGCCCCTCTAC. Encoded protein: CASTGGGSPLY. The CDR3 in its entirety is CASTGGGSPLYF.

A note on this clone: Gene names follow the mouse nomenclature. The read gets to within 1 residue of the CDR3 end, and the germline J gene fills in the rest. The V gene is TRBV14, the J gene TRBJ1-1, with 10 positions matching TRBD1. Germline-derived CDR1 and CDR2 are SGHDT and FRDEAV. The length of the CDR3 is 14 residues. V lost 2 bases, J lost 3 bases, and 1 base stayed unmatched. The CDR3 DNA, read in part, is TGTGCCAGCAGTTTGGGACAGGGGTACACAGAAGTCTTC. Encoded protein: CASSLGQGYTEVF. From start to end, the CDR3 is CASSLGQGYTEVFF.

This clone was seen more than once but under ten times. Mouse names are used for the genes. The read terminates 1 residue ahead of where the CDR3 ends, so the germline J gene completes it. The J gene is TRBJ2-1, the V gene TRBV2, with 8 bases that match TRBD2. Trimming cost V 0 bases and J 4 bases; bases outside gene matches: 2. CDR1 LGHNA and CDR2 YSYQKL come from the germline V gene. This CDR3 has 15 residues. CDR3 DNA, as far as it was read: TGTGCCAGCAGCCAAGAAAGGGACTGGTATGCTGAGCAGTTC. Translating it yields CASSQERDWYAEQF. The CDR3 reads in full as CASSQERDWYAEQFF.

Worth noting for this clone: The gene names here belong to mouse. The read finishes 1 residue shy of the CDR3 end, and the germline J gene is used to complete it. This chain joins TRBV20 and TRBJ1-4; D is unclear. Germline V gives CDR1 GFQATS, CDR2 STVNSAI. V lost 2 bases and J 2 bases, leaving 9 bases between the germline ends. The CDR3 has 14 amino acids. CDR3 sequence reads: CGARPGLSNERLFF. CDR3 DNA (partial): TGTGGTGCTAGGCCGGGTTTATCCAACGAAAGATTATTT.

For this clone: Gene names follow the mouse nomenclature. Read data end 1 residue before the CDR3 end; the end is taken from the germline J gene. V usage is TRBV5 and J usage is TRBJ1-1, with 7 nucleotides matching TRBD1. The CDR3 runs 15 residues. The V segment lost 4 bases and the J segment 0 bases; nucleotides outside the gene matches: 5. Germline CDR1 is LGHNA and CDR2 is YNLKQL (reference sequence). Partial CDR3 DNA: TGTGCCAGCAGCCTCGGGACAGCAGCAAACACAGAAGTCTTC. It specifies CASSLGTAANTEVF. The CDR3 as a whole reads CASSLGTAANTEVFF.

Concerning this clone: Gene names are mouse gene names. The CDR3 end is not reached by the read, which stops 1 residue before it; the germline J gene fills it in. V is TRBV13-2 and J is TRBJ2-2, with 10 positions matching TRBD2. This CDR3 has 16 residues. The ends lost 5 bases at V and 0 bases at J; junction bases unmatched: 4. Germline loops: CDR1 NNHNN, CDR2 SYGAGS (reference sequence). The CDR3 is CASGTGGVANTGQLYF. The DNA read from the CDR3 is TGTGCCAGCGGAACTGGGGGGGTTGCAAACACCGGGCAGCTCTAC.

As for this clone: Mouse gene names and germline throughout. With the read ending 1 residue before the CDR3 end, the germline J gene is used to fill in that end. This chain joins TRBV2 and TRBJ2-1, with TRBD2 identical over 10 bases. Germline CDR1 reads LGHNA; CDR2 reads YSYQKL. The CDR3 has 15 amino acids. J gave up 1 base and V 5 bases, and 2 bases lay outside the gene matches. Incomplete CDR3 DNA: TGTGCCAGCAGCGCTGGGGGGGCGAACTATGCTGAGCAGTTC. Its protein product is CASSAGGANYAEQF. In full, the CDR3 reads CASSAGGANYAEQFF.

Worth noting for this clone: Genes and germline come from the mouse. The read finishes 1 residue shy of the CDR3 end, and the germline J gene is used to complete it. The chain recombines TRBV20 with TRBJ2-7; 11 nucleotides agree with TRBD1. Germline V CDR1 and CDR2: GFQATS, STVNSAI. CDR3 length: 14 residues. Losses at the gene ends were 4 bases for V and 3 bases for J; bases not matched to a gene: 5. CDR3 DNA (partial): TGTGGTGCTAAATCCGGGACAGGGGGCTATGAACAGTAC. As protein: CGAKSGTGGYEQY. The full CDR3 protein reads CGAKSGTGGYEQYF.

Comments on this clone: Mouse gene names and germline throughout. The read terminates 1 residue before the CDR3 end, so the remaining end is supplied by the germline J gene. The chain links TRBV19 to TRBJ2-5, with D unclear. Germline V gene sequence: CDR1 FNHDT, CDR2 SITEND (reference sequence). V was shortened by 2 bases and J by 2 bases, with 6 bases between the two germline ends. The CDR3 length is 13 residues. The CDR3: CASSMRVQDTQYF. The sequenced CDR3 bases are TGTGCCAGCAGTATGAGGGTCCAAGACACCCAGTAC.

In regard to this clone: The genes are named according to mouse. Read coverage stops 1 residue before the CDR3 terminus; the germline J gene supplies the remainder. The rearrangement uses TRBV13-3 and TRBJ2-1; D is ambiguous. The CDR3 consists of 14 residues. V was pared by 2 bases and J by 3 bases, with 9 bases between. From germline, CDR1 is NNHDY and CDR2 SYVADS. The CDR3 loop is CASSEKEGYAEQFF. The covered CDR3 bases are TGTGCCAGCAGTGAGAAGGAGGGCTATGCTGAGCAGTTC.

For this clone: Gene labels here are mouse ones. From the germline J gene comes the end of the CDR3, since the read stops 1 residue before it. This chain joins TRBV20 and TRBJ1-1; the match to TRBD1 covers 8 bases. The germline CDR1 and CDR2 sequences are GFQATS and STVNSAI. This CDR3 has 13 amino acids. Trimming at V came to 6 bases and at J to 1 base, leaving 4 bases not matched to a gene. CDR3 loop: CGAGQGGNTEVFF. The CDR3 bases that were read are TGTGGTGCCGGACAGGGAGGGAACACAGAAGTCTTC. The full variable domain, completed using reference TRBV20 and TRBJ1-1, is GALVYQYPRRTICKSGTSMRMECQAVGFQATSVAWYRQSPQKTFELIALSTVNSAIKYEQNFTQEKFPISHPNLSFSSMTVLNAYLEDRGLYLCGAGQGGNTEVFFGKGTRLTVV.

For this clone: Mouse names are used for the genes. CDR3 sequence reads: CASSGRDRDTGQLYF. Partial CDR3 DNA: TGTGCCAGCAGTGGCCGGGACAGGGACACCGGGCAGCTCTAC. The chain employs TRBV13-1 and TRBJ2-2, with 9 bases fitting TRBD1. The CDR3 is cut off 1 residue early in the read; its end comes from the germline J gene. The V gene end was trimmed by 3 bases and the J gene end by 3 bases; junction bases not matched to a gene: 3. From germline, CDR1 is NSHNY and CDR2 SYGAGN. The CDR3 runs to 15 residues.

This clone has only a few counts. Genes and germline come from the mouse. The CDR3 extends 1 residue past the end of the read, so its final part is completed from the germline J gene. The V and J genes are TRBV4 and TRBJ2-4, with 11 nucleotides matching TRBD2. The CDR3 has 14 amino acids. V was clipped by 5 bases and J by 4 bases; unmatched bases: 2. Looked up from germline, CDR1 is LGHDT and CDR2 is YNNKQL (reference sequence). The CDR3 here is CASSRLGGENTLYF. CDR3 DNA (partial): TGTGCCAGCAGCCGACTGGGGGGGGAAAACACCTTGTAC.

On this clone itself: The listed genes are named as in mouse. Read sequence stops 1 residue before the CDR3 end, and the germline J gene provides the missing end. This chain connects TRBV19 to TRBJ1-4, with 10 bases that match TRBD1. The CDR3 sequence is 14 residues long. The V and J ends lost 4 bases and 6 bases, in that order; junction bases with no gene match: 3. The germline gives CDR1 FNHDT, CDR2 SITEND (reference sequence). The CDR3 loop is CASSSGTGDERLFF. The CDR3 DNA, read in part, is TGTGCCAGCAGTTCCGGGACAGGGGACGAAAGATTATTT.

Concerning this clone: Gene names follow the mouse nomenclature. Read coverage stops 1 residue before the CDR3 terminus; the germline J gene supplies the remainder. The sample holds other DNA sequences that translate to the same CDR3. The rearrangement links TRBV13-2 to TRBJ1-3, with D perhaps TRBD1 (6 bases). Trimming stripped 3 bases from V and 0 bases from J, with 13 bases between. Germline values: CDR1 NNHNN, CDR2 SYGAGS (reference sequence). The CDR3 is made up of 16 amino acids. The sequenced part of the CDR3 DNA is TGTGCCAGCGGTGCTCCGGGACAAAATTCTGGAAATACGCTCTAT. Its translation: CASGAPGQNSGNTLY. The full CDR3 is CASGAPGQNSGNTLYF.

As to this clone: The gene names given are mouse names. The sequenced CDR3 bases are TGCACCTGCAGTCTGGACAATTATGAACAGTAC. Protein: CTCSLDNYEQY. The entire CDR3 protein is CTCSLDNYEQYF. V and J are TRBV1 and TRBJ2-7; possibly TRBD1 for D (5 bases). The CDR3 end lies 1 residue beyond the end of the read and is filled in from the germline J gene. Trimming took off 5 bases at V and 4 bases at J, with 9 bases between the two ends. CDR1 and CDR2 (germline): NSQYPW, LRSPGD (reference sequence). The CDR3 contains 12 residues.

This clone was detected once. The genes and germline here are from mouse. The read terminates 1 residue ahead of where the CDR3 ends, so the germline J gene completes it. The J gene is TRBJ2-4, the V gene TRBV31; possibly TRBD1 or TRBD2 for D (6 bases each). The ends were cut back, 5 bases at V and 0 bases at J, with 18 bases in the middle. The CDR3 runs to 16 residues. Germline-derived CDR1 and CDR2 are GKSSPN and SITVG. CDR3 region: CAWGGGGRESQNTLYF. The part of the CDR3 DNA that was read is TGTGCCTGGGGGGGCGGGGGAAGGGAAAGTCAAAACACCTTGTAC. Combining the CDR3 with reference TRBV31 and TRBJ2-4 gives the whole variable domain AQTIHQWPVAEIKAVGSPLSLGCTIKGKSSPNLYWYWQATGGTLQQLFYSITVGQVESVVQLNLSASRPKDDQFILSTEKLLLSHSGFYLCAWGGGGRESQNTLYFGAGTRLSVL.

For this clone: Germline and genes: mouse. The read comes to an end 1 residue before the CDR3 does, leaving the germline J gene to fill in the end. The chain has TRBV20 and TRBJ2-7; 7 positions match TRBD1. Germline V gene data show CDR1 as GFQATS and CDR2 as STVNSAI. The junction had 5 bases not matched to a gene; V was cut back by 4 bases and J by 5 bases. The length of the CDR3 is 12 residues. The sequenced part of the CDR3 DNA is TGTGGTGCTAAAGCGGGACAGCATGAACAGTAC. Translated: CGAKAGQHEQY. The full-length CDR3 reads as CGAKAGQHEQYF.

This clone occurred once. Gene names follow the mouse nomenclature. The CDR3 end is not reached by the read, which stops 1 residue before it; the germline J gene fills it in. This rearrangement joins TRBV13-1 to TRBJ1-6; D remains unclear. TRBJ1-6 is labeled an ORF, and its function is uncertain. Trimming stripped 1 base from V and 8 bases from J, with 10 bases between. Per germline, CDR1 NSHNY and CDR2 SYGAGN. The CDR3 is made up of 14 amino acids. This chain's CDR3 is CASSDLGRDSPLYF. The CDR3 bases that were read are TGTGCCAGCAGTGATTTGGGGAGGGATTCGCCCCTCTAC.